The 24 T cell receptor beta chains reported below all come from one sample, sequenced in a study of Graves' ophthalmopathy and Graves' hyperthyroidism. Researchers took RNA transcripts and amplified TCR beta CDR3 regions from them. RT-PCR in the first round used HTBI primers; a second-round multiplex PCR followed. Each CDR3 protein is one row after TCRdb ran MiXCR on the multiplex PCR reads. Among over a million distinct CDR3 sequences, roughly two fifths were seen once, and the ten largest hold 11%. The sequenced material came from peripheral blood or thyroid tissue (not recorded which). The origin of the receptors is an adult man with Graves' hyperthyroidism.

The chain has TRBV4-3 and TRBJ2-7; D uncertain. The CDR3 consists of 14 residues. The germline CDR1 and CDR2 sequences are LGHNA and YSLEER. V lost 1 base and J lost 4, with 11 bases in between. The CDR3 coding sequence is TGCGCCAGCAGCCAAGGAGCCAGTAATTACGAGCAGTACTTC. This gives the protein CASSQGASNYEQYF.

The rearrangement uses TRBV19 and TRBJ1-6; TRBD1 is a possible D gene (6 bases). V lost 4 bases and J 9 bases, leaving 13 bases between the germline ends. Germline V gene data show CDR1 as LNHDA and CDR2 as SQIVND (reference sequence). The CDR3 runs to 14 residues. The chain's CDR3 is CASSTGQSLSPLHF. The CDR3 nucleotides read TGTGCCAGTAGTACAGGACAGTCTCTTTCACCCCTCCACTTT.

The chain uses TRBV7-2 and TRBJ2-7; D gene uncertain. V lost 1 base, J lost 7 bases, and 14 bases lay in between. Germline V gene lookup returns CDR1 SGHTA and CDR2 FQGNSA. This CDR3 has 14 amino acids. The CDR3 spells CASSLVGSTGEQYF. CDR3 DNA sequence: TGTGCCAGCAGCTTAGTGGGAAGCACCGGGGAGCAGTACTTC.

This clonotype was detected a few times. The CDR3 reads CASSQGRAFDGYTF. The CDR3 coding sequence is TGTGCCAGCAGCCAAGGCCGGGCCTTTGATGGCTACACCTTC. The chain uses TRBV3-1 and TRBJ1-2; no firm D call. V lost 1 base and J 6 bases, leaving 12 bases between the germline ends. Germline assignment: CDR1 LGHDT and CDR2 YNNKEL (reference sequence). CDR3 length equals 14 residues.

The chain combines TRBV25-1 with TRBJ1-5, with D unresolved. The CDR3 is 11 amino acids. Germline V gene data show CDR1 as MGHDK and CDR2 as SYGVNS. Trimming pared 4 bases from V and 11 bases from J, leaving 9 bases between. DNA for the CDR3: TGTGCCAGCAGTGTTAGTGAGACCCAGCATTTT. Translated, it gives CASSVSETQHF.

The V call is TRBV7-2, the J call TRBJ1-2; D possibly corresponds to TRBD1 (6 bases). CDR1 and CDR2 from the germline V gene are SGHTA and FQGNSA. The CDR3 is made up of 14 amino acids. V lost 2 bases and J 2 bases, leaving 9 bases between the germline ends. CDR3 DNA sequence: TGTGCCAGCAGCTTATGGGGGGCCAACTATGGCTACACCTTC. Residues: CASSLWGANYGYTF.

This chain links TRBV4-2 with TRBJ1-1; 7 bases align to TRBD1. The CDR3 runs 14 residues. With 4 bases clipped from V and 8 bases from J, the junction kept 10 bases outside the gene matches. CDR1 LGHNA and CDR2 YNFKEQ come from the germline V gene. Written as DNA, the CDR3 is TGTGCCAGCAGCCCAAGAGGGGGCGGGGCGGAAGCTTTCTTT. It is translated as CASSPRGGGAEAFF.

This clonotype was seen a handful of times. The rearrangement uses TRBV20-1 and TRBJ1-5; 12 nucleotides line up with TRBD1. Trimming removed 0 bases from V and 7 bases from J; junction bases left unmatched: 4. The CDR3 extends over 15 amino acids. Germline V gene data show CDR1 as DFQATT and CDR2 as SNEGSKA (reference sequence). In nucleotides, the CDR3 is TGCAGTGCTAGAGATCGGGACAGGGGGCGGCAGCCCCAGCATTTT. Its translation is CSARDRDRGRQPQHF.

This clonotype appeared many times. The chain couples TRBV19 to TRBJ1-6; no clear D. V lost 9 bases and J lost 7, with 13 bases in between. In germline, CDR1 is LNHDA, CDR2 SQIVND (reference sequence). This CDR3 contains 13 residues. As DNA, the CDR3 is TGTGCCAGCCATAGGCAGAGAAATTCACCCCTCCACTTT. Protein product: CASHRQRNSPLHF. Full variable domain (outside the CDR3, taken from reference TRBV19 and TRBJ1-6): DGGITQSPKYLFRKEGQNVTLSCEQNLNHDAMYWYRQDPGQGLRLIYYSQIVNDFQKGDIAEGYSVSREKKESFPLTVTSAQKNPTAFYLCASHRQRNSPLHFGNGTRLTVT.

This clonotype was detected ten times or more. The rearrangement joins TRBV29-1 to TRBJ1-4; 10 nucleotides match TRBD1. Trimming removed 7 bases from V and 4 bases from J; junction bases left unmatched: 6. The CDR3 contains 14 residues. Germline V gives CDR1 SQVTM, CDR2 ANQGSEA. The CDR3 region is CSGTGGRDNEKLFF. In nucleotides, the CDR3 is TGCAGCGGGACAGGGGGAAGGGATAATGAAAAACTGTTTTTT.

This clonotype was observed a handful of times. J is TRBJ1-2 and V is TRBV7-8; D call uncertain. CDR3 length equals 13 residues. Trimming left V 6 bases short and J 4 bases short, with 12 bases between. CDR1 is SGHVS and CDR2 is FQNEAQ in the germline V gene. The CDR3 loop is CASSDLGGYGYTF. For the CDR3, the DNA is TGTGCCAGCAGTGATCTCGGCGGCTATGGCTACACCTTC. The full variable domain, rest sourced from reference TRBV7-8 and TRBJ1-2, is GAGVSQSPRYKVAKRGQDVALRCDPISGHVSLFWYQQALGQGPEFLTYFQNEAQLDKSGLPSDRFFAERPEGSVSTLKIQRTQQEDSAVYLCASSDLGGYGYTFGSGTRLTVV.

As concerns this clonotype: It may be a read error: a sequence one base away is much more abundant. The rearrangement uses TRBV7-9 and TRBJ1-2, with TRBD1 identical over 8 bases. Germline loops: CDR1 SEHNR, CDR2 FQNEAQ (reference sequence). After removal of 8 bases from V and 3 bases from J, the junction contained 11 bases not matched to a gene. The CDR3 contains 15 residues. The DNA of the CDR3 is TGTGCCAGCGGCCCCCCGGGACAGGCTCACTATGGCTACACCTTC. Translated: CASGPPGQAHYGYTF.

The CDR3 DNA reads as TGCGCCAGCAGCTTGCAGGGACGGGGTACTGAAGCTTTCTTT. Translated: CASSLQGRGTEAFF. The chain is built from TRBV5-1 and TRBJ1-1; D perhaps matches TRBD1 (5 bases). V shed 1 base and J shed 5 bases, with 12 bases lying between them. The CDR3 is made up of 14 amino acids. Germline V CDR1 and CDR2: SGHRS, YFSETQ.

Ten or more counts support this clonotype. The rearrangement joins TRBV29-1 to TRBJ2-6; D is unresolved. This CDR3 spans 14 amino acids. V gave up 5 bases and J gave up 0 bases, with 8 bases separating them. CDR1 SQVTM and CDR2 ANQGSEA come from the germline V gene. Here the CDR3 DNA reads TGCAGCGTTCGATGGGCCTCTGGGGCCAACGTCCTGACTTTC. Protein sequence: CSVRWASGANVLTF. Complete variable domain (other parts from reference TRBV29-1 and TRBJ2-6): SAVISQKPSRDICQRGTSLTIQCQVDSQVTMMFWYRQQPGQSLTLIATANQGSEATYESGFVIDKFPISRPNLTFSTLTVSNMSPEDSSIYLCSVRWASGANVLTFGAGSRLTVL.

This clonotype was recorded once. This may come from a read error, since a much larger clone is one base off. The chain joins TRBV7-2 to TRBJ2-7, with D perhaps TRBD1 or TRBD2 (5 bases each). V shed 5 bases and J shed 0 bases, with 14 bases lying between them. CDR1 SGHTA and CDR2 FQGNSA come from the germline V gene. This CDR3 is 15 amino acids long. CDR3 DNA: TGTGCCAGCAGCCGCCTGGGACGGAGCTCCTACGAGCAGTACTTC. This translates into CASSRLGRSSYEQYF.

The chain joins TRBV24-1 to TRBJ2-2; D call uncertain. Germline-derived CDR1 and CDR2 are KGHDR and SFDVKD. Trimming removed 2 bases from V and 9 bases from J, with 9 bases in between. The CDR3 contains 13 residues. DNA of the CDR3: TGTGCCACCAGTGATTCAGCCGGCCGGGAGCTGTTTTTT. This gives the protein CATSDSAGRELFF.

There are a few counts of this clonotype. A read error may account for a junction end that differs from germline. This rearrangement joins TRBV12-3 or TRBV12-4 to TRBJ2-7, with 13 bases fitting TRBD2. This CDR3 is built from 15 residues. The CDR3 protein is CASSIAGTSGKEQYF. CDR3 nucleotides: TGTGCCAGCAGTATAGCCGGGACTAGCGGGAAAGAGCAGTACTTC.

This clonotype showed up just a few times. This chain links TRBV5-1 with TRBJ2-5; D remains ambiguous. The CDR3 contains 12 residues. Looked up from germline, CDR1 is SGHRS and CDR2 is YFSETQ. Trimming left V 4 bases short and J 1 base short, with 5 bases between. CDR3 bases: TGCGCCAGCAGCATCCCCCAAGAGACCCAGTACTTC. Its protein is CASSIPQETQYF. Supplemented by reference TRBV5-1 and TRBJ2-5, the full variable domain reads KAGVTQTPRYLIKTRGQQVTLSCSPISGHRSVSWYQQTPGQGLQFLFEYFSETQRNKGNFPGRFSGRQFSNSRSEMNVSTLELGDSALYLCASSIPQETQYFGPGTRLLVL.

This chain links TRBV6-2 or TRBV6-3 with TRBJ2-7, with D uncertain. The V end was cut by 0 bases, the J end by 5 bases, with 8 bases between. The germline V gene encodes CDR1 MNHEY and CDR2 SVGEGT. This CDR3 has 13 residues. The DNA of the CDR3 is TGTGCCAGCAGTTACTCGAAATCTAACGAGCAGTACTTC. This encodes CASSYSKSNEQYF.

This clonotype was detected many times. CDR3 protein: CASNPTGWEETQYF. The CDR3 bases are TGTGCCAGCAACCCGACAGGGTGGGAAGAGACCCAGTACTTC. V is TRBV2 and J is TRBJ2-5, with 7 bases matching TRBD1. This CDR3 contains 14 residues. V was pared by 7 bases and J by 3 bases, with 8 bases of the junction left unmatched. The germline gives CDR1 SNHLY, CDR2 FYNNEI.

The gene calls are TRBV30 and TRBJ2-5, with D hard to call. CDR1 is GTSNPN, CDR2 SVGIG, per germline (reference sequence). The CDR3 length is 14 residues. V was cut by 0 bases and J by 0 bases, with 8 bases left in between. The CDR3 sequence is CAWSVARNQETQYF. The CDR3, as DNA: TGTGCCTGGAGTGTCGCCAGGAACCAAGAGACCCAGTACTTC.

Comment on this clonotype: This may be a read error: a much more frequent sequence differs by one nucleotide. The chain combines TRBV7-2 with TRBJ2-5; D call uncertain. The V gene's germline CDR1 is SGHTA and CDR2 FQGNSA. Trimming left V 7 bases short and J 5 bases short, with 17 bases between. CDR3 length equals 14 residues. The CDR3 sequence is CTSTLWGRDETQYF. CDR3 DNA: TGTACCAGCACCCTTTGGGGTAGGGATGAGACCCAGTACTTC.

The gene calls are TRBV12-3 or TRBV12-4 and TRBJ1-4; 11 nucleotides align to TRBD1. The junction had 6 bases not matched to a gene; V was cut back by 5 bases and J by 7 bases. The CDR3 is 15 amino acids. CDR3 DNA sequence: TGTGCCAGCAGTCCCCCCGGGACAGGGGGTGAAAAACTGTTTTTT. It codes for CASSPPGTGGEKLFF.

This clonotype has ten or more counts. V is TRBV10-2 and J is TRBJ1-1; D may be TRBD1 (5 bases). Germline V gene lookup returns CDR1 WSHSY and CDR2 SAAADI. Deletions cut 2 bases from V and 1 base from J, with 8 bases between. This CDR3 contains 14 residues. CDR3 in amino acids: CASSERRGNTEAFF. The CDR3 DNA reads as TGCGCCAGCAGTGAGAGGAGGGGGAACACTGAAGCTTTCTTT.